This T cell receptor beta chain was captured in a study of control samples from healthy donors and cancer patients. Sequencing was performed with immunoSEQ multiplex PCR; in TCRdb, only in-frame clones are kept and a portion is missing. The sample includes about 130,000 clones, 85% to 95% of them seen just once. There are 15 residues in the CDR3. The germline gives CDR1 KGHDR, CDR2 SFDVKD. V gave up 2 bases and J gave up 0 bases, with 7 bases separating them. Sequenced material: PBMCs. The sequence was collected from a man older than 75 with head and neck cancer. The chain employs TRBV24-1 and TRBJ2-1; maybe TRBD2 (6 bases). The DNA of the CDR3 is TGTGCCACCAGTGATTCCGGGAGCTCCTACAATGAGCAGTTCTTC. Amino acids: CATSDSGSSYNEQFF.